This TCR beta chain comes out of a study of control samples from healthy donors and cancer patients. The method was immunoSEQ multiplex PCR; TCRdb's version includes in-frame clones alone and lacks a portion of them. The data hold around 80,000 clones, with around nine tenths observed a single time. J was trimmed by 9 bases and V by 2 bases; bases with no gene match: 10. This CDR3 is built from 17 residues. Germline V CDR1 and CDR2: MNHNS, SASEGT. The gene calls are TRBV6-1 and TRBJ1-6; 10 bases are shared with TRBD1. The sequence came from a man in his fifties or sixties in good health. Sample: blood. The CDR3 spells CASSEFPDRGQGSPLHF. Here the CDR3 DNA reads TGTGCCAGCAGTGAATTCCCCGACAGGGGGCAAGGTTCACCCCTCCACTTT.